These 8 T cell receptor beta chains share one sample of origin, sequenced in a study of blood T cell repertoires in COVID-19. Data came from immunoSEQ multiplex PCR; TCRdb stores just in-frame clones and leaves some out. The sample consists of 100,000 to 140,000 clones, over 60% of them appearing once. The sequencing input was peripheral blood. These receptors were obtained from a man aged 65 to 79 with acute or convalescent COVID-19.

The rearrangement joins TRBV4-2 to TRBJ2-3, with D possibly being TRBD1 (6 bases). Trimming removed 0 bases from V and 0 bases from J, with 25 bases in between. The CDR3 sequence is 21 residues long. CDR1 is LGHNA and CDR2 is YNFKEQ in the germline V gene. CDR3 nucleotide sequence: TGTGCCAGCAGCCAAGATTTCACCCCTGGAGCCCGGGACACTAGCACAGATACGCAGTATTTT. This gives the protein CASSQDFTPGARDTSTDTQYF.

This chain uses TRBV11-3 with TRBJ1-1, with D perhaps TRBD1 (6 bases). The germline V gene has CDR1 SGHNT and CDR2 YENEEA. The V gene lost 5 bases and the J gene lost 3 bases, with 16 bases spanning the gap. This CDR3 comprises 15 residues. The CDR3 DNA reads TGTGCCAGCAGCCGTTCGGGGGGCGCGGACACTGAAGCTTTCTTT. It encodes CASSRSGGADTEAFF.

V and J are TRBV19 and TRBJ1-5; the D gene is possibly TRBD1 (6 bases). V lost 2 bases to trimming and J lost 8 bases, with 13 bases between them. The CDR3 is 14 residues long. Germline CDR1 is LNHDA and CDR2 is SQIVND (reference sequence). CDR3: CASSIRTAVEPQHF. The CDR3, as DNA: TGTGCCAGTAGTATAAGGACAGCGGTCGAGCCCCAGCATTTT.

This clone was detected a few times. The V gene is TRBV29-1, the J gene TRBJ2-5; D possibly corresponds to TRBD1 (7 bases). The germline V gene has CDR1 SQVTM and CDR2 ANQGSEA. The ends were cut back, 7 bases at V and 7 bases at J, with 19 bases in the middle. CDR3 length: 13 residues. The CDR3 DNA follows: TGCAGCGGCGGGGAGGACAGACAGGGGACCCAGTACTTC. It codes for CSGGEDRQGTQYF.

The rearrangement links TRBV9 to TRBJ2-3; TRBD2 is a possible D gene (6 bases). Trimming shortened V by 7 bases and J by 0 bases, and 15 bases separated the two germline ends. In germline, CDR1 is SGDLS, CDR2 YYNGEE. The CDR3 is made up of 15 amino acids. DNA of the CDR3: TGTGCCAGCGGGCTGCGGGGCTCTAGCACAGATACGCAGTATTTT. Residues: CASGLRGSSTDTQYF. Using reference TRBV9 and TRBJ2-3 for the parts outside the CDR3, the full variable domain is DSGVTQTPKHLITATGQRVTLRCSPRSGDLSVYWYQQSLDQGLQFLIQYYNGEERAKGNILERFSAQQFPDLHSELNLSSLELGDSALYFCASGLRGSSTDTQYFGPGTRLTVL.

The rearrangement joins TRBV19 to TRBJ1-6, with a weak D call TRBD1 (5 bases). Trimming removed 6 bases at V and 4 bases at J, with 13 bases between. The CDR3 has 15 amino acids. Germline loops: CDR1 LNHDA, CDR2 SQIVND (reference sequence). The DNA of the CDR3 is TGTGCCAGTAGCGCGGGGCAGGCGTATAATTCACCCCTCCACTTT. Translation gives CASSAGQAYNSPLHF.

The chain uses TRBV19 and TRBJ1-4; possibly TRBD1 for D (5 bases). The CDR3 runs 18 residues. The ends were cut back, 1 base at V and 0 bases at J, with 15 bases in the middle. Germline V lookup: CDR1 LNHDA, CDR2 SQIVND (reference sequence). The CDR3 nucleotides are TGTGCCAGTAGTATAGGGAGGGCGGGGACTTCAACTAATGAAAAACTGTTTTTT. Translated, it gives CASSIGRAGTSTNEKLFF.

The gene calls are TRBV13 and TRBJ1-5, with unresolved D. Trimming took off 2 bases at V and 2 bases at J, with 4 bases between the two ends. CDR1 PRHDT and CDR2 FYEKMQ come from the germline V gene (reference sequence). The CDR3 length is 13 residues. CDR3 in amino acids: CASSLSGNQPQHF. The CDR3 nucleotides read TGTGCCAGCAGCTTATCAGGCAATCAGCCCCAGCATTTT.